These 29 T cell receptor beta chains were sequenced from one sample in a study of T cell repertoires in cytomegalovirus infection. One entry per CDR3 protein results from TCRdb running MiXCR on the reads. The data contain approximately 200,000 distinct CDR3 sequences, about 28% of them seen just once; the ten biggest clones take up roughly 32%. The sample consisted of PBMCs. These receptors originate from a human donor in good health (CMV status not recorded). Some clones in this sample may be carry-over from other donors' samples.

J is TRBJ2-7 and V is TRBV6-5; TRBD1 matches at 7 bases. CDR3 length equals 16 residues. Germline trimming cut 6 bases from V and 4 bases from J; bases unmatched to any gene: 15. CDR1 is MNHEY, CDR2 SVGAGI, per germline. This CDR3 reads CASSLGPVSGGYEQYF. In DNA, the CDR3 is TGTGCCAGCAGCCTGGGGCCCGTCTCAGGGGGTTACGAGCAGTACTTC.

This sequence joins TRBV7-2 and TRBJ2-7; D not resolved. V shed 1 base and J shed 6 bases, with 13 bases lying between them. The length of the CDR3 is 14 residues. The germline gives CDR1 SGHTA, CDR2 FQGNSA. CDR3 DNA sequence: TGTGCCAGCAGCTTAGATCCAAGCCCGAGCGAGCAGTACTTC. This translates into CASSLDPSPSEQYF.

The sample holds a few counts of this clonotype. The V and J genes are TRBV7-8 and TRBJ1-1; a possible D gene is TRBD1 (6 bases). Trimming took 5 bases from V and 3 from J, leaving 25 bases between them. The CDR3 is made up of 18 amino acids. Germline CDR1 and CDR2: SGHVS and FQNEAQ. The CDR3 reads CASSHNRETTGVDTEAFF. The CDR3 nucleotides read TGTGCCAGCAGCCATAACAGGGAGACAACAGGAGTTGACACTGAAGCTTTCTTT.

The chain joins TRBV5-6 to TRBJ2-5, with D unresolved. Per germline, CDR1 SGHDT and CDR2 YYEEEE. Between the trimmed V and J ends, which lost 6 bases and 4 bases, there was a span of 16 bases. There are 14 residues in the CDR3. The CDR3 here is CASTSAIRRETQYF. The CDR3 coding sequence is TGTGCCAGCACTTCGGCCATCCGGCGAGAGACCCAGTACTTC.

This clonotype came up a few times. The J gene is TRBJ1-5, the V gene TRBV27, with D unclear. Deletions cut 6 bases from V and 5 bases from J, with 11 bases between. There are 13 residues in the CDR3. Per germline, CDR1 MNHEY and CDR2 SMNVEV (reference sequence). CDR3 residues: CASSTFIDQPQHF. The DNA of the CDR3 is TGTGCCAGCAGCACGTTCATTGATCAGCCCCAGCATTTT.

With regard to this clonotype: One junction end disagrees with the germline gene, perhaps due to a read error. The J gene is TRBJ2-2, the V gene TRBV7-2; D might be TRBD1 (5 bases). The CDR3 consists of 15 residues. Germline V CDR1 and CDR2: SGHTA, FQGNSA. CDR3 loop: CASGLGLSNTGELFF. The CDR3 nucleotides are TGTGCCAGCGGCTTGGGGCTATCGAACACCGGGGAGCTGTTTTTT.

The J gene is TRBJ1-6, the V gene TRBV29-1; perhaps TRBD1 as D (5 bases). V lost 2 bases and J lost 10, with 12 bases in between. The CDR3 is 13 residues long. CDR1 SQVTM and CDR2 ANQGSEA come from the germline V gene. CDR3 protein: CSVEFRVGSPLHF. For the CDR3, the DNA is TGCAGCGTTGAATTCAGGGTAGGATCACCCCTCCACTTT.

This clonotype was seen only a few times. The rearrangement joins TRBV19 to TRBJ1-1; D remains unclear. This CDR3 spans 14 amino acids. CDR1 and CDR2 from the germline V gene are LNHDA and SQIVND (reference sequence). V was shortened by 6 bases and J by 0 bases, with 11 bases between the two germline ends. The CDR3: CASSLRSMNTEAFF. The CDR3 DNA reads TGTGCCAGTAGCCTCCGGTCTATGAACACTGAAGCTTTCTTT. The variable domain in full, completed from reference TRBV19 and TRBJ1-1, reads DGGITQSPKYLFRKEGQNVTLSCEQNLNHDAMYWYRQDPGQGLRLIYYSQIVNDFQKGDIAEGYSVSREKKESFPLTVTSAQKNPTAFYLCASSLRSMNTEAFFGQGTRLTVV.

This clonotype is termed medium-sized. The gene calls are TRBV7-2 and TRBJ2-6; 7 nucleotides align to TRBD2. From germline, CDR1 is SGHTA and CDR2 FQGNSA. CDR3 length: 15 amino acids. Trimming removed 7 bases from V and 0 bases from J; junction bases left unmatched: 3. CDR3 sequence reads: CASTPGGSGANVLTF. CDR3 coding DNA: TGTGCCAGCACCCCGGGAGGCTCTGGGGCCAACGTCCTGACTTTC.

This clonotype was seen only a few times. This chain joins TRBV4-3 and TRBJ2-3; 8 bases fit TRBD1. CDR3 length: 16 residues. Germline V gene sequence: CDR1 LGHNA, CDR2 YSLEER. With V trimmed by 0 bases and J by 9 bases, 11 bases remained unmatched. The CDR3 loop is CASSQDLQQGVDTQYF. In DNA form, the CDR3 reads TGCGCCAGCAGCCAAGATCTTCAACAGGGGGTTGACACGCAGTATTTT.

This rearrangement joins TRBV12-3 or TRBV12-4 to TRBJ2-7, with D perhaps given as TRBD1 or TRBD2 (5 bases each). CDR3 length equals 16 residues. V lost 6 bases and J 0 bases, leaving 18 bases between the germline ends. The CDR3 is CASSWGKGRVSYEQYF. CDR3 coding DNA: TGTGCCAGCAGCTGGGGGAAGGGGCGCGTCTCCTACGAGCAGTACTTC.

In its sample, this clonotype was seen a few times. J is TRBJ1-2 and V is TRBV3-1; D is uncertain. Trimming took 4 bases from V and 1 from J, leaving 13 bases between them. The CDR3 is made up of 15 amino acids. Germline V gives CDR1 LGHDT, CDR2 YNNKEL (reference sequence). CDR3 region: CASSPSGGFNYGYTF. For the CDR3, the DNA is TGTGCCAGCAGCCCATCCGGCGGTTTTAACTATGGCTACACCTTC.

This chain uses TRBV7-8 with TRBJ1-2; 8 bases agree with TRBD1. This CDR3 region has 14 residues. Unmatched junction bases numbered 6, after V lost 6 bases and J lost 3 bases. Germline loops: CDR1 SGHVS, CDR2 FQNEAQ. The CDR3, as DNA: TGTGCCAGCAGTTTACAGACAGGGGACTATGGCTACACCTTC. This encodes CASSLQTGDYGYTF.

This clonotype was counted between two and nine times. This sequence joins TRBV12-3 or TRBV12-4 and TRBJ1-2; D not certain. V lost 4 bases and J lost 4, with 22 bases in between. This CDR3 has 17 amino acids. CDR3: CASSSWGGGIPTYGYTF. CDR3 sequence (DNA): TGTGCCAGCAGTTCGTGGGGAGGTGGAATCCCTACCTATGGCTACACCTTC.

The chain couples TRBV2 to TRBJ1-1; no clear D gene. Germline CDR1 and CDR2: SNHLY and FYNNEI. V gave up 6 bases and J gave up 5 bases, with 22 bases separating them. This CDR3 has 16 residues. The CDR3 is CASRFRPLGLWTEAFF. Written as DNA, the CDR3 is TGTGCCAGCAGATTCAGACCTCTTGGGCTATGGACTGAAGCTTTCTTT.

This clonotype was seen more than once but under ten times. V and J are TRBV7-2 and TRBJ2-7, with 10 bases identical to TRBD2. Germline CDR1 SGHTA, CDR2 FQGNSA. The CDR3 covers 16 residues. Trimming at V came to 1 base and at J to 3 bases, leaving 6 bases not matched to a gene. The CDR3, as DNA: TGTGCCAGCAGCTTAGTTGCGGTAGCGGGGGGCTACGAGCAGTACTTC. Translation gives CASSLVAVAGGYEQYF.

A few counts support this clonotype. The chain has TRBV19 and TRBJ2-2; weak D call: TRBD1 (5 bases). There are 15 residues in the CDR3. Trimming took off 4 bases at V and 1 base at J, with 10 bases between the two ends. Per germline, CDR1 LNHDA and CDR2 SQIVND (reference sequence). The CDR3 DNA reads TGTGCCAGTAGTACAGACAGCCAGAACACCGGGGAGCTGTTTTTT. Encoded protein: CASSTDSQNTGELFF.

This rearrangement joins TRBV2 to TRBJ2-2; D may be TRBD1 (5 bases). Germline CDR1 and CDR2: SNHLY and FYNNEI. The germline V and J ends were trimmed by 7 bases and 7 bases, with 19 bases remaining between them. The CDR3 totals 15 residues. The CDR3 here is CASTELRGVGGELFF. In nucleotides, the CDR3 is TGTGCCAGCACCGAACTTAGGGGTGTTGGCGGGGAGCTGTTTTTT.

This clonotype was seen many times. This rearrangement joins TRBV10-3 to TRBJ2-1; possible D gene TRBD1, 6 bases. From germline, CDR1 is ENHRY and CDR2 SYGVKD. The CDR3 has 13 residues. The germline V and J ends were trimmed by 2 bases and 7 bases, with 9 bases remaining between them. This CDR3 is CAISELQGNEQFF. The CDR3, as DNA: TGTGCCATCAGTGAGCTACAGGGTAATGAGCAGTTCTTC.

The gene calls are TRBV12-5 and TRBJ1-2; 10 nucleotides line up with TRBD1. Trimming at V came to 1 base and at J to 7 bases, leaving 6 bases not matched to a gene. This CDR3 has 15 amino acids. Looked up from germline, CDR1 is LGHNT and CDR2 is FRNRAP. DNA of the CDR3: TGTGCTAGTGGTTTGGGGACAGGGGGAATCGGTGGCTACACCTTC. This encodes CASGLGTGGIGGYTF.

This clonotype has a count of ten or more. This chain links TRBV7-3 with TRBJ1-1, with D possibly matching TRBD1 (5 bases). Deletions cut 3 bases from V and 4 bases from J, with 12 bases between. Germline V gene sequence: CDR1 SGHTA, CDR2 FQGTGA. This CDR3 is 14 amino acids long. CDR3: CASSLRGGGTEAFF. In nucleotides, the CDR3 is TGTGCCAGCAGCTTGCGCGGGGGTGGCACTGAAGCTTTCTTT.

V is TRBV19 and J is TRBJ1-5, with D unclear. V shed 6 bases and J shed 2 bases, with 14 bases lying between them. CDR3 length: 15 residues. Germline CDR1 is LNHDA and CDR2 is SQIVND (reference sequence). Written as DNA, the CDR3 is TGTGCCAGTAGCACTCTATATAAAGGCAATCAGCCCCAGCATTTT. Translated: CASSTLYKGNQPQHF. Combining the CDR3 with reference TRBV19 and TRBJ1-5 gives the whole variable domain DGGITQSPKYLFRKEGQNVTLSCEQNLNHDAMYWYRQDPGQGLRLIYYSQIVNDFQKGDIAEGYSVSREKKESFPLTVTSAQKNPTAFYLCASSTLYKGNQPQHFGDGTRLSIL.

The rearrangement uses TRBV29-1 and TRBJ2-7, with TRBD1 matching over 9 bases. This CDR3 region has 15 residues. V lost 6 bases and J lost 1; bases outside the gene matches: 10. CDR1 and CDR2 (germline): SQVTM, ANQGSEA. The CDR3 is CSVKSGQGISYEQYF. The CDR3 DNA reads TGCAGCGTGAAGTCGGGACAGGGAATTTCCTACGAGCAGTACTTC.

This clonotype was picked up a small number of times. V is TRBV6-1 and J is TRBJ2-7, with D possibly being TRBD2 (5 bases). V was shortened by 10 bases and J by 2 bases, with 15 bases between the two germline ends. Germline V gene sequence: CDR1 MNHNS, CDR2 SASEGT. CDR3 length: 13 residues. CDR3 nucleotide sequence: TGTGCCACCTGGCTGGAGGTTACCTACGAGCAGTACTTC. Its translation is CATWLEVTYEQYF.

This clonotype was seen at least ten times. This chain uses TRBV7-8 with TRBJ2-7; 7 nucleotides align to TRBD1. V lost 5 bases to trimming and J lost 1 base; unmatched junction nucleotides: 8. Germline-derived CDR1 and CDR2 are SGHVS and FQNEAQ. The CDR3 length is 15 residues. The CDR3 spells CASSRGTEQSYEQYF. The CDR3, as DNA: TGTGCCAGCAGCCGAGGGACAGAGCAGTCCTACGAGCAGTACTTC.

Many counts were recorded for this clonotype. This rearrangement joins TRBV7-2 to TRBJ1-1; D may be TRBD1 (6 bases). Germline V gene sequence: CDR1 SGHTA, CDR2 FQGNSA. This CDR3 contains 18 residues. Trimming pared 2 bases from V and 5 bases from J, leaving 24 bases between. The CDR3 loop reads CASSLPRGGSFRGTEAFF. The DNA of the CDR3 is TGTGCCAGCAGCTTACCGAGGGGGGGATCCTTTAGGGGAACTGAAGCTTTCTTT.

This clonotype was observed a few times. The chain employs TRBV7-6 and TRBJ1-3; 7 bases map to TRBD1. V gave up 6 bases and J gave up 4 bases; unmatched junction bases: 12. Germline V gene sequence: CDR1 SGHVS, CDR2 FNYEAQ. CDR3 length equals 16 residues. DNA of the CDR3: TGTGCCAGCAGTAGCCCGAGGGGGCAGGGGGGAAACACCATATATTTT. Translating gives CASSSPRGQGGNTIYF.

This clonotype was counted a few times. The gene calls are TRBV25-1 and TRBJ1-2, with TRBD1 as a possible D gene (5 bases). The CDR3 runs to 13 residues. CDR1 and CDR2 (germline): MGHDK, SYGVNS. V lost 0 bases to trimming and J lost 8 bases, with 10 bases between them. Here the CDR3 reads CASSEYGPGGYTF. The CDR3 DNA reads as TGTGCCAGCAGTGAATATGGGCCAGGGGGCTACACCTTC.

The chain carries TRBV3-1 and TRBJ2-7; D uncertain. The CDR3 covers 14 residues. The ends were cut back, 2 bases at V and 2 bases at J, with 10 bases in the middle. Germline CDR1 is LGHDT and CDR2 is YNNKEL (reference sequence). The CDR3 here is CASSQTYKPYEQYF. The DNA of the CDR3 is TGTGCCAGCAGCCAAACATACAAGCCCTACGAGCAGTACTTC.